A selection of T cell receptor beta chains follows, all from one sample in a study of cytomegalovirus exposure and HLA in healthy donors. Method: immunoSEQ multiplex PCR; TCRdb's copy keeps in-frame clones and lacks some. The table lists under 170,000 clones, 79% of them singletons. The sample was PBMCs. These receptors were obtained from a middle-aged man in good health and CMV-seropositive. Each CDR3 is given with its conserved first and last residue. The order of the fields is V gene, J gene, CDR3 length, clone size, D gene, CDR3 protein, CDR3 DNA. A D gene is named only where the DNA matches it firmly. Size tells how often a clone was seen (once, few, many) or the class of an expanded clone, and some rows leave it out.

V: TRBV18
J: TRBJ2-5
length: 16
size: .
D: TRBD1
CDR3: CASSPGQGAWGVTQYF
DNA: TGTGCCAGCTCACCAGGACAGGGGGCCTGGGGAGTGACCCAGTACTTC

V: TRBV11-2
J: TRBJ2-5
length: 12
size: .
D: .
CDR3: CASSRREETQYF
DNA: TGTGCCAGCTCGCGGCGGGAAGAGACCCAGTACTTC

V: TRBV28
J: TRBJ2-2
length: 14
size: .
D: .
CDR3: CASSDPTYRSELFF
DNA: TGTGCCAGCAGTGACCCGACTTACCGCTCTGAGCTGTTTTTT

V: TRBV11-2
J: TRBJ2-7
length: 13
size: .
D: .
CDR3: CASSLRGLYEQYF
DNA: TGTGCCAGCAGCTTACGTGGACTCTACGAGCAGTACTTC

V: TRBV5-6
J: TRBJ1-2
length: 16
size: .
D: TRBD1
CDR3: CASSLLRDRGFGGYTF
DNA: TGTGCCAGCAGCTTGCTCCGGGACAGGGGGTTTGGTGGCTACACCTTC

V: TRBV18
J: TRBJ2-7
length: 14
size: .
D: TRBD2
CDR3: CASSPDIGRDEQYF
DNA: TGTGCCAGCTCACCTGACATCGGGAGGGACGAGCAGTACTTC

V: TRBV10-3
J: TRBJ2-3
length: 16
size: few
D: .
CDR3: CAISESTQASTDTQYF
DNA: TGTGCCATCAGTGAGTCGACACAAGCTAGCACAGATACGCAGTATTTT

V: TRBV7-9
J: TRBJ2-7
length: 15
size: .
D: .
CDR3: CASSLQKTASYEQHF
DNA: TGTGCCAGCAGCTTACAGAAGACAGCCTCCTACGAGCAGCACTTC

V: TRBV30
J: TRBJ1-1
length: 12
size: .
D: .
CDR3: CAWITGNTEAFF
DNA: TGTGCCTGGATAACCGGGAACACTGAAGCTTTCTTT

V: TRBV2
J: TRBJ2-2
length: 17
size: .
D: TRBD2
CDR3: CASSEPRLASNTGELFF
DNA: TGTGCCAGCAGTGAGCCACGACTAGCTAGTAACACCGGGGAGCTGTTTTTT

V: TRBV5-5
J: TRBJ1-1
length: 14
size: .
D: .
CDR3: CASSWAGMNTEAFF
DNA: TGTGCCAGCAGCTGGGCAGGGATGAACACTGAAGCTTTCTTT

V: TRBV18
J: TRBJ2-1
length: 15
size: .
D: TRBD2
CDR3: CASSLGLAADNEQFF
DNA: TGTGCCAGCTCACTTGGACTAGCGGCAGACAATGAGCAGTTCTTC

V: TRBV2
J: TRBJ1-5
length: 14
size: .
D: TRBD1
CDR3: CASSETGVSGPQHF
DNA: TGTGCCAGCAGTGAAACAGGGGTCTCCGGGCCCCAGCATTTT

V: TRBV11-2
J: TRBJ2-3
length: 16
size: .
D: .
CDR3: CASSRAGGSSTDTQYF
DNA: TGTGCCAGCAGCCGAGCCGGCGGGTCCTCCACAGATACGCAGTATTTT

V: TRBV10-1
J: TRBJ2-1
length: 12
size: .
D: .
CDR3: CASSGTSNEQFF
DNA: TGCGCCAGCTCCGGGACTTCCAATGAGCAGTTCTTC

V: TRBV6-6
J: TRBJ1-1
length: 14
size: .
D: .
CDR3: CASSLFEGDTEAFF
DNA: TGTGCCAGCAGCTTATTCGAGGGGGACACTGAAGCTTTCTTT

V: TRBV30
J: TRBJ1-1
length: 14
size: .
D: TRBD1
CDR3: CAWSDGTGDTEAFF
DNA: TGTGCCTGGAGTGACGGAACAGGGGACACTGAAGCTTTCTTT

V: TRBV6-1
J: TRBJ2-7
length: 15
size: few
D: TRBD1
CDR3: CASSEAAGQGYEQYF
DNA: TGTGCCAGCAGTGAAGCAGCGGGACAGGGTTACGAGCAGTACTTC

V: TRBV7-2
J: TRBJ2-5
length: 11
size: once
D: .
CDR3: CASREQETQYF
DNA: TGTGCCAGCAGGGAGCAAGAGACCCAGTACTTC

V: TRBV28
J: TRBJ1-1
length: 13
size: .
D: .
CDR3: CASQTGMNTEAFF
DNA: TGTGCCAGCCAGACAGGTATGAACACTGAAGCTTTCTTT

V: TRBV5-1
J: TRBJ2-5
length: 14
size: once
D: .
CDR3: CASSELGQGETQYF
DNA: TGCGCCAGCAGCGAACTCGGCCAGGGGGAGACCCAGTACTTC

V: TRBV10-3
J: TRBJ2-7
length: 17
size: .
D: TRBD1
CDR3: CAIRPHLDTGGADEQYF
DNA: TGTGCCATCAGACCGCATCTCGACACAGGGGGTGCGGACGAGCAGTACTTC

V: TRBV5-1
J: TRBJ2-7
length: 13
size: .
D: .
CDR3: CASSLGLVGEQYF
DNA: TGCGCCAGCAGCTTGGGTCTAGTGGGCGAGCAGTACTTC

V: TRBV15
J: TRBJ2-1
length: 14
size: .
D: .
CDR3: CATSDGLRLNEQFF
DNA: TGTGCCACCAGCGACGGACTGCGGCTGAATGAGCAGTTCTTC

V: TRBV7-8
J: TRBJ2-1
length: 16
size: .
D: TRBD1
CDR3: CASSLGGTGGWHEQFF
DNA: TGTGCCAGCAGCTTAGGAGGGACAGGGGGCTGGCATGAGCAGTTCTTC

V: TRBV10-1
J: TRBJ2-7
length: 15
size: .
D: TRBD2
CDR3: CASSDGSGRVYEQYF
DNA: TGCGCCAGCAGTGACGGTTCCGGGAGGGTCTACGAGCAGTACTTC

V: TRBV19
J: TRBJ1-5
length: 19
size: .
D: .
CDR3: CASSMTGTWAQGRWQPQHF
DNA: TGTGCCAGTAGTATGACAGGCACGTGGGCGCAGGGACGATGGCAGCCCCAGCATTTT

V: TRBV5-6
J: TRBJ2-5
length: 17
size: .
D: TRBD2
CDR3: CASSSPLGLAGGETQYF
DNA: TGTGCCAGCAGCTCGCCTTTGGGACTAGCTGGAGGAGAGACCCAGTACTTC

V: TRBV7-8
J: TRBJ1-2
length: 15
size: .
D: TRBD1
CDR3: CASSLAFAGGYGYTF
DNA: TGTGCCAGCAGCTTAGCGTTTGCAGGGGGCTATGGCTACACCTTC

V: TRBV19
J: TRBJ1-6
length: 13
size: .
D: TRBD1
CDR3: CASSIEDRDPLHF
DNA: TGTGCCAGTAGTATAGAGGACAGGGATCCCCTCCACTTT

V: TRBV18
J: TRBJ2-1
length: 15
size: .
D: .
CDR3: CASSPSQGGGNEQFF
DNA: TGTGCCAGCTCCCCATCGCAGGGGGGAGGCAATGAGCAGTTCTTC

V: TRBV27
J: TRBJ1-5
length: 16
size: .
D: TRBD1
CDR3: CASSLSLQGRQMPQHF
DNA: TGTGCCAGCAGTTTATCACTACAGGGGCGCCAAATGCCCCAGCATTTT

V: TRBV2
J: TRBJ1-1
length: 15
size: .
D: TRBD1
CDR3: CASSEAQGGESEAFF
DNA: TGTGCCAGCAGTGAAGCGCAAGGGGGCGAGTCTGAAGCTTTCTTT

V: TRBV4-2
J: TRBJ2-1
length: 16
size: .
D: TRBD2
CDR3: CASSQIWTSGYNEQFF
DNA: TGTGCCAGCAGCCAAATTTGGACTAGCGGTTACAATGAGCAGTTCTTC

V: TRBV10-3
J: TRBJ1-2
length: 13
size: .
D: TRBD1
CDR3: CATQGALDYGYTF
DNA: TGTGCCACGCAGGGGGCGCTGGACTATGGCTACACCTTC

V: TRBV28
J: TRBJ2-7
length: 12
size: .
D: .
CDR3: CASSQGDYEQYF
DNA: TGTGCCAGCAGTCAAGGGGACTACGAGCAGTACTTC

V: TRBV19
J: TRBJ2-7
length: 15
size: .
D: TRBD2
CDR3: CASSTTSGSTYEQYF
DNA: TGTGCCAGTAGTACCACTAGCGGGAGTACCTACGAGCAGTACTTC

V: TRBV19
J: TRBJ2-3
length: 13
size: .
D: .
CDR3: CASSIAGTDTQYF
DNA: TGTGCCAGTAGTATAGCAGGTACAGATACGCAGTATTTT

V: TRBV7-3
J: TRBJ1-3
length: 16
size: .
D: .
CDR3: CASSLNSPSSGNTIYF
DNA: TGTGCCAGCAGCTTAAATTCCCCGAGCTCTGGAAACACCATATATTTT

V: TRBV7-6
J: TRBJ2-3
length: 15
size: .
D: TRBD2
CDR3: CASSLRTSLADTQYF
DNA: TGTGCCAGCAGCTTGCGGACTAGCCTTGCAGATACGCAGTATTTT

V: TRBV10-3
J: TRBJ2-1
length: 12
size: .
D: TRBD2
CDR3: CATGLAVNEQFF
DNA: TGTGCCACGGGACTAGCAGTCAATGAGCAGTTCTTC